Following are 9 T cell receptor beta chains from one sample sequenced in a study of cytomegalovirus exposure and HLA in healthy donors. Clones were sequenced by immunoSEQ multiplex PCR, and TCRdb holds only the in-frame ones, with some missing. The sample records roughly 350,000 clones, 80% to 90% being singletons. Sequencing was performed on PBMCs. Every receptor here comes from a woman under 30 in good health and CMV-seronegative.

This clone was detected only once. The chain carries TRBV9 and TRBJ2-2, with TRBD2 matching over 15 bases. The CDR3 is 19 amino acids. Germline V gene data show CDR1 as SGDLS and CDR2 as YYNGEE. The J segment lost 5 bases and the V segment lost 3 bases, leaving 11 bases of the junction unmatched. In DNA form, the CDR3 reads TGTGCCAGCAGCGGAGGCCCCCTGGGACTAGCGGGAGGTACCGGGGAGCTGTTTTTT. Its protein is CASSGGPLGLAGGTGELFF.

The chain has TRBV6-5 and TRBJ1-1; D is unclear. From germline, CDR1 is MNHEY and CDR2 SVGAGI. Trimming removed 8 bases at V and 3 bases at J, with 13 bases between. There are 13 residues in the CDR3. CDR3 bases: TGTGCCAGCGTTTCTCAAGGAGACACTGAAGCTTTCTTT. As protein: CASVSQGDTEAFF.

The chain has TRBV5-3 and TRBJ1-4, with a possible D match to TRBD1 (6 bases). TRBV5-3 is given ORF status, its function remaining uncertain. Trimming cost V 5 bases and J 3 bases, with 11 bases left between them. The CDR3 has 14 amino acids. The CDR3 DNA follows: TGTGCCAGAAGGTTGACAGGAGCTAATGAAAAACTGTTTTTT. Its translation is CARRLTGANEKLFF.

V gene TRBV4-1 combines with J gene TRBJ2-3; the match to TRBD2 covers 8 bases. CDR1 is MGHRA, CDR2 YSYEKL, per germline. J gave up 1 base and V 1 base, and 4 bases lay outside the gene matches. The CDR3 runs to 16 residues. As DNA, the CDR3 is TGCGCCAGCAGCCAAGGCCGGGGGGGAGGCACAGATACGCAGTATTTT. Residues: CASSQGRGGGTDTQYF.

This clone was found once. The chain has TRBV29-1 and TRBJ1-4; tentative D call: TRBD1 (6 bases). The CDR3 totals 13 residues. CDR1 and CDR2 from the germline V gene are SQVTM and ANQGSEA. V gave up 7 bases and J gave up 3 bases, with 12 bases separating them. This chain's CDR3 is CSGRQDPNEKLFF. The CDR3 DNA sequence: TGCAGCGGAAGACAGGATCCTAATGAAAAACTGTTTTTT. Supplemented by reference TRBV29-1 and TRBJ1-4, the full variable domain reads SAVISQKPSRDICQRGTSLTIQCQVDSQVTMMFWYRQQPGQSLTLIATANQGSEATYESGFVIDKFPISRPNLTFSTLTVSNMSPEDSSIYLCSGRQDPNEKLFFGSGTQLSVL.

A word on this clone: The identical CDR3 is also encoded by other nucleotide sequences in the sample. V and J are TRBV4-2 and TRBJ1-1, with 8 bases that match TRBD1. Germline V gives CDR1 LGHNA, CDR2 YNFKEQ. This CDR3 has 14 residues. The ends lost 4 bases at V and 2 bases at J; junction bases unmatched: 3. For the CDR3, the DNA is TGTGCCAGCAGCCCCGGACAGGGCAACACTGAAGCTTTCTTT. Protein: CASSPGQGNTEAFF.

The sample holds one count of this clone. This chain links TRBV27 with TRBJ2-2, with a tentative D call TRBD2 (5 bases). Germline CDR1 reads MNHEY; CDR2 reads SMNVEV (reference sequence). CDR3 length: 14 amino acids. The V end lost 7 bases, the J end lost 7 bases, and 16 bases lay between the germline ends. The CDR3 loop reads CASTTVGVSGELFF. In nucleotides, the CDR3 is TGTGCCAGCACCACCGTCGGGGTCAGCGGGGAGCTGTTTTTT.

J is TRBJ2-7 and V is TRBV5-1; maybe TRBD1 (6 bases). The germline V and J ends were trimmed by 4 bases and 2 bases, with 16 bases remaining between them. CDR1 SGHRS and CDR2 YFSETQ come from the germline V gene. The CDR3 is made up of 15 amino acids. CDR3 region: CASSPIPGATYEQYF. In DNA form, the CDR3 reads TGCGCCAGCAGCCCTATCCCAGGGGCTACCTACGAGCAGTACTTC.

The rearrangement links TRBV6-5 to TRBJ1-1; D is uncertain. Germline CDR1 MNHEY, CDR2 SVGAGI. The CDR3 spans 14 residues. V gave up 2 bases and J gave up 1 base, with 8 bases separating them. The chain's CDR3 is CASSYGRSNTEAFF. The CDR3 DNA reads TGTGCCAGCAGTTACGGCAGATCGAACACTGAAGCTTTCTTT.